The 22 T cell receptor beta chains presented below share a single source sample, sequenced in a study of T-cell reconstitution after alpha-beta-depleted transplantation in children. Unique molecular identifiers featured in how the TCRbeta library was prepared. Each CDR3 protein is one row after TCRdb ran MiXCR on the PCR reads. The sample includes fewer than 700,000 distinct CDR3 sequences, about an eighth of them seen just once. This specimen was PBMCs, mostly from graft donor cells, taken 360 days after TCRalphabeta/CD19-depleted stem cell transplant. These receptors all come from a male patient under 18 who had a stem cell transplant for acute myeloid leukemia, so the T cells may come from the graft donor.

The sample holds a few counts of this clonotype. This sequence joins TRBV6-1 and TRBJ1-1; a possible D gene is TRBD1 (5 bases). Per the germline V gene, CDR1 is MNHNS and CDR2 is SASEGT. The CDR3 is 13 residues long. V lost 8 bases and J 0 bases, leaving 10 bases between the germline ends. Written as DNA, the CDR3 is TGTGCCAGCTCCCGGGGGATGAACACTGAAGCTTTCTTT. Residues: CASSRGMNTEAFF.

This clonotype has at least ten counts. The chain links TRBV29-1 to TRBJ2-1; D unclear. CDR1 is SQVTM and CDR2 is ANQGSEA in the germline V gene. This CDR3 is built from 13 residues. The germline V and J ends were trimmed by 1 base and 5 bases, with 9 bases remaining between them. This chain's CDR3 is CSVEVGVNNEQFF. The DNA of the CDR3 is TGCAGCGTTGAAGTGGGCGTAAACAATGAGCAGTTCTTC.

This clonotype has just a few counts. This sequence joins TRBV20-1 and TRBJ2-5, with D possibly called TRBD1 or TRBD2 (6 bases each). This CDR3 contains 15 residues. Per the germline V gene, CDR1 is DFQATT and CDR2 is SNEGSKA (reference sequence). The V end lost 2 bases, the J end lost 10 bases, and 23 bases lay between the germline ends. The CDR3 DNA sequence: TGCAGTGCTAGACCGTCGGGGGCACCAAATTGGGACCAGTACTTC. Translating it yields CSARPSGAPNWDQYF.

The rearrangement links TRBV20-1 to TRBJ1-5; no clear D gene. CDR3 length equals 11 residues. V was clipped by 6 bases and J by 7 bases, with 10 bases between them. Germline V gene lookup returns CDR1 DFQATT and CDR2 SNEGSKA (reference sequence). The CDR3 nucleotides are TGCAGTGCCGGAAACGGGCAGCCCCAGCATTTT. Protein sequence: CSAGNGQPQHF.

This clonotype has at least ten counts. This chain links TRBV5-1 with TRBJ2-3; 11 bases match TRBD2. This CDR3 comprises 18 residues. V trimming: 4 bases; J trimming: 2 bases; junction bases outside the gene matches: 12. The germline V gene encodes CDR1 SGHRS and CDR2 YFSETQ. This CDR3 reads CASSLYPGLADATDTQYF. CDR3 DNA: TGCGCCAGCAGCCTTTACCCGGGACTAGCGGACGCCACAGATACGCAGTATTTT.

This clonotype has ten or more counts. The rearrangement links TRBV27 to TRBJ2-5; tentatively, D is TRBD1 or TRBD2 (6 bases each). The V end lost 7 bases, the J end lost 5 bases, and 20 bases lay between the germline ends. The CDR3 covers 15 residues. CDR1 is MNHEY, CDR2 SMNVEV, per germline (reference sequence). Here the CDR3 DNA reads TGTGCCAGCACCCTTAGGGGGGTGGGTCGCGAGACCCAGTACTTC. Protein product: CASTLRGVGRETQYF.

The chain employs TRBV20-1 and TRBJ1-2; 7 bases map to TRBD1. Germline CDR1 reads DFQATT; CDR2 reads SNEGSKA (reference sequence). The J segment lost 2 bases and the V segment lost 4 bases, leaving 1 base of the junction unmatched. The CDR3 contains 12 residues. This CDR3 is CSATGQNYGYTF. CDR3 nucleotides: TGCAGTGCTACGGGACAGAACTATGGCTACACCTTC.

This clonotype turned up a few times. The rearrangement joins TRBV28 to TRBJ2-1; TRBD2 aligns across 14 bases. This CDR3 has 18 residues. V lost 2 bases and J lost 7; bases outside the gene matches: 10. Germline-derived CDR1 and CDR2 are MDHEN and SYDVKM. CDR3 nucleotides: TGTGCCAGCAGTTTAAGGATGGTCGGGACTAGCGGGAGAAATGAGCAGTTCTTC. It translates to CASSLRMVGTSGRNEQFF.

J is TRBJ2-1 and V is TRBV29-1, with 8 bases fitting TRBD1. In germline, CDR1 is SQVTM, CDR2 ANQGSEA. V lost 7 bases and J lost 5; bases outside the gene matches: 10. This CDR3 comprises 14 residues. The CDR3 sequence is CSARTGRKNNEQFF. CDR3 in DNA: TGCAGCGCAAGGACAGGGAGAAAGAACAATGAGCAGTTCTTC.

This clonotype was found a few times. This rearrangement joins TRBV29-1 to TRBJ2-5; 11 nucleotides match TRBD2. This CDR3 has 15 amino acids. Trimming at V came to 5 bases and at J to 2 bases, leaving 7 bases not matched to a gene. Germline CDR1 SQVTM, CDR2 ANQGSEA. The CDR3 loop reads CSVWTSGFVQETQYF. The CDR3 bases are TGCAGCGTTTGGACTAGCGGGTTTGTTCAAGAGACCCAGTACTTC.

There are a few counts of this clonotype. This chain links TRBV28 with TRBJ2-4; no reliable D call. Germline CDR1 MDHEN, CDR2 SYDVKM. Deletions cut 3 bases from V and 0 bases from J, with 9 bases between. The CDR3 is 15 amino acids. The CDR3 loop is CASSLADLAKNIQYF. In DNA form, the CDR3 reads TGTGCCAGCAGTTTGGCAGACCTAGCCAAAAACATTCAGTACTTC.

This clonotype was seen just once. J is TRBJ2-1 and V is TRBV14; TRBD2 matches at 9 bases. The germline gives CDR1 SGHDN, CDR2 FVKESK. The CDR3 spans 16 residues. Trimming at V came to 5 bases and at J to 3 bases, leaving 8 bases not matched to a gene. Here the CDR3 reads CASSFLAGRFYNEQFF. The CDR3 DNA follows: TGTGCCAGCAGCTTCCTAGCGGGGCGGTTCTACAATGAGCAGTTCTTC.

The V gene is TRBV7-6, the J gene TRBJ2-2, with D possibly matching TRBD2 (6 bases). Per germline, CDR1 SGHVS and CDR2 FNYEAQ. V was shortened by 2 bases and J by 5 bases, with 18 bases between the two germline ends. The CDR3 consists of 17 residues. The CDR3 reads CASSLIAGPTGTGELFF. Here the CDR3 DNA reads TGTGCCAGCAGCTTAATCGCGGGACCCACGGGGACCGGGGAGCTGTTTTTT.

The rearrangement links TRBV20-1 to TRBJ2-5; tentative D call: TRBD2 (6 bases). The V end was cut by 7 bases, the J end by 2 bases, with 14 bases between. CDR3 size: 13 residues. In germline, CDR1 is DFQATT, CDR2 SNEGSKA (reference sequence). CDR3 residues: CSEDGSGQETQYF. CDR3 DNA: TGCAGTGAGGACGGGAGCGGACAAGAGACCCAGTACTTC.

V and J are TRBV11-2 and TRBJ2-2; possibly TRBD2 for D (6 bases). Germline V gives CDR1 SGHAT, CDR2 FQNNGV. Trimming shortened V by 4 bases and J by 2 bases, and 20 bases separated the two germline ends. The CDR3 consists of 18 residues. The CDR3 DNA follows: TGTGCCAGCAGCTGGTTCCGAAGTGGGAGGCTCAACACCGGGGAGCTGTTTTTT. It yields the protein CASSWFRSGRLNTGELFF. Filled out from reference TRBV11-2 and TRBJ2-2, the complete variable domain reads EAGVAQSPRYKIIEKRQSVAFWCNPISGHATLYWYQQILGQGPKLLIQFQNNGVVDDSQLPKDRFSAERLKGVDSTLKIQPAKLEDSAVYLCASSWFRSGRLNTGELFFGEGSRLTVL.

There are many counts of this clonotype. The rearrangement links TRBV20-1 to TRBJ1-1; D gene ambiguous. The germline CDR1 and CDR2 sequences are DFQATT and SNEGSKA (reference sequence). The ends were cut back, 7 bases at V and 2 bases at J, with 11 bases in the middle. The CDR3 consists of 12 residues. This CDR3 is CSVPWGNTEAFF. CDR3 DNA sequence: TGCAGTGTTCCGTGGGGTAACACTGAAGCTTTCTTT.

This clonotype was observed a few times. The rearrangement links TRBV7-8 to TRBJ2-7, with D perhaps being TRBD1 or TRBD2 (6 bases each). Germline V gene sequence: CDR1 SGHVS, CDR2 FQNEAQ. Trimming removed 1 base at V and 4 bases at J, with 11 bases between. The CDR3 is made up of 14 amino acids. CDR3 loop: CASSLGGTKYEQYF. The CDR3 region has the DNA TGTGCCAGCAGCTTAGGCGGGACAAAATACGAGCAGTACTTC.

This clonotype occurred many times. V gene TRBV19 combines with J gene TRBJ2-7; D is uncertain. Germline V gene lookup returns CDR1 LNHDA and CDR2 SQIVND (reference sequence). Deletions cut 7 bases from V and 1 base from J, with 11 bases between. The CDR3 is 13 amino acids. The CDR3 coding sequence is TGTGCCAGTACGAAGGGCGTGTCCTACGAGCAGTACTTC. This translates into CASTKGVSYEQYF.

In its sample, this clonotype was seen many times. V gene TRBV9 combines with J gene TRBJ2-7; 10 bases line up with TRBD2. The CDR3 length is 15 residues. Germline lookup yields CDR1 SGDLS and CDR2 YYNGEE. Trimming cost V 1 base and J 6 bases; bases outside gene matches: 7. CDR3 sequence (DNA): TGTGCCAGCAGCGTAACCGCTAGCGGGAGAGGCGAGCAGTACTTC. This sequence encodes CASSVTASGRGEQYF.

The chain combines TRBV7-8 with TRBJ2-7, with a tentative D call TRBD1 (5 bases). Per germline, CDR1 SGHVS and CDR2 FQNEAQ. Between the trimmed V and J ends, which lost 8 bases and 3 bases, there was a span of 14 bases. The CDR3 runs to 13 residues. CDR3: CASWGRTGYEQYF. The CDR3 nucleotides read TGTGCCAGCTGGGGCAGAACGGGCTACGAGCAGTACTTC.

This clonotype was observed a handful of times. This sequence joins TRBV20-1 and TRBJ2-3; tentative D call: TRBD1 (6 bases). CDR3 size: 13 residues. CDR1 is DFQATT, CDR2 SNEGSKA, per germline (reference sequence). Trimming left V 5 bases short and J 5 bases short, with 14 bases between. CDR3 protein: CSAYREKVDTQYF. The CDR3 nucleotides are TGCAGTGCTTACAGGGAAAAGGTAGATACGCAGTATTTT.

The chain combines TRBV20-1 with TRBJ1-1, with D hard to call. CDR3 size: 12 residues. Trimming took off 6 bases at V and 0 bases at J, with 8 bases between the two ends. Germline CDR1 DFQATT, CDR2 SNEGSKA (reference sequence). The CDR3 loop is CSARHMNTEAFF. Written as DNA, the CDR3 is TGCAGTGCAAGACACATGAACACTGAAGCTTTCTTT.